The present entry profiles one TCR beta chain with its context. Antigen specificity is unknown. RNA transcripts yielded amplified TCR beta CDR3 regions. HTBI primers served in a first-round RT-PCR, which a second-round multiplex PCR followed. TCRdb reanalysed the multiplex PCR reads using MiXCR and keeps one entry per CDR3 protein. Of around 400,000 distinct CDR3 sequences in the sample, more than 20% are singletons; the top ten hold 2.5% to 3.5%. This sample is drawn from a study of Graves' ophthalmopathy and Graves' hyperthyroidism. Regarding the study as a whole: Blood samples also showed most expanded thyroid clonotypes exceeding 0.001 frequency. A classifier, a 13-signature model, separated ophthalmopathy from stable hyperthyroidism with 87.88% sensitivity and approximately 81% specificity.

Certain patients were not enrolled. These were patients with other autoimmune diseases, uncontrolled infections, pregnancy or lactation. Out of 7.5 to 10 ml of fresh peripheral blood, PBMCs were obtained. The sequenced material came from peripheral blood. The source of this sequence is a woman between 18 and 29 years old with stable Graves' hyperthyroidism.

The CDR3 loop reads CASSPQSRGSSYEQYF. Here the CDR3 DNA reads TGTGCCAGCAGCCCCCAATCTCGCGGCAGCTCCTACGAGCAGTACTTC. The V call is TRBV3-1, the J call TRBJ2-7; D gene ambiguous. This CDR3 has 16 residues. From germline, CDR1 is LGHDT and CDR2 YNNKEL (reference sequence). Trimming shortened V by 4 bases and J by 0 bases, and 16 bases separated the two germline ends.